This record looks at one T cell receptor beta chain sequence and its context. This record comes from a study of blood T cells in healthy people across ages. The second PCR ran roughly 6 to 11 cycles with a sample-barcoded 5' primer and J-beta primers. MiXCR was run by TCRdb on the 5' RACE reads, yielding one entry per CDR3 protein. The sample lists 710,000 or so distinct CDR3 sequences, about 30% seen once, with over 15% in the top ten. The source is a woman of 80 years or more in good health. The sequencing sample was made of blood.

As DNA, the CDR3 is TGTGCCAGCAGACAGGACAGGTTCAACGGCTACACCTTC. This sequence encodes CASRQDRFNGYTF. The chain uses TRBV12-3 or TRBV12-4 and TRBJ1-2, with 7 bases aligning to TRBD1. The V segment lost 6 bases and the J segment 8 bases; nucleotides outside the gene matches: 9. CDR3 length equals 13 residues.